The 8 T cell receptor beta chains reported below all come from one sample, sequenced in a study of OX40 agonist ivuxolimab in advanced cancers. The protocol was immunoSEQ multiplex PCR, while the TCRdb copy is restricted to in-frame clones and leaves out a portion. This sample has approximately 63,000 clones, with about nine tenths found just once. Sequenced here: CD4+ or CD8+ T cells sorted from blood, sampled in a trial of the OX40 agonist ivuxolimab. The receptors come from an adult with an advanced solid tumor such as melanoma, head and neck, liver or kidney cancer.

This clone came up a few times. The CDR3 here is CASQSTGYDGYTF. DNA for the CDR3: TGTGCCAGCCAATCCACAGGGTACGATGGCTACACCTTC. The chain joins TRBV6-5 to TRBJ1-2, with a possible D match to TRBD1 (6 bases). The germline V gene encodes CDR1 MNHEY and CDR2 SVGAGI. Trimming took off 8 bases at V and 6 bases at J, with 16 bases between the two ends. The CDR3 consists of 13 residues.

CDR3 nucleotide sequence: TGTGCCAGCAGTCTCGGACAGGGGGCGGGCGGCTACACCTTC. Amino acid sequence: CASSLGQGAGGYTF. The chain couples TRBV28 to TRBJ1-2; 11 bases match TRBD1. The CDR3 totals 14 residues. From germline, CDR1 is MDHEN and CDR2 SYDVKM. The V segment lost 5 bases and the J segment 8 bases; nucleotides outside the gene matches: 7.

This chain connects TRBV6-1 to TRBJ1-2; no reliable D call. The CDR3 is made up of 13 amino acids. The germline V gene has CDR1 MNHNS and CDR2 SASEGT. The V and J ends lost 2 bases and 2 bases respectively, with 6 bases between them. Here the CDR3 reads CASSEPANYGYTF. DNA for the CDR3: TGTGCCAGCAGTGAACCAGCCAACTATGGCTACACCTTC.

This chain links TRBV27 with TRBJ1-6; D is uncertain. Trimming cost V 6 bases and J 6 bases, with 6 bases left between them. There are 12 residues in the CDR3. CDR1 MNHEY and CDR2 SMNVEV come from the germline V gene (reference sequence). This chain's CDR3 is CASRRINSPLHF. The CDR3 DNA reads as TGTGCCAGCAGGAGGATTAATTCACCCCTCCACTTT.

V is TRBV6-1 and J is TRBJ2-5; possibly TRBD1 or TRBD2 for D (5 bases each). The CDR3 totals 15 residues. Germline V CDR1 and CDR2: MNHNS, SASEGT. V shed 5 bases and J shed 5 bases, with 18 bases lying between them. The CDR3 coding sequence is TGTGCCAGCAGTACTGATCTAAGGGACGGGGAGACCCAGTACTTC. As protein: CASSTDLRDGETQYF.

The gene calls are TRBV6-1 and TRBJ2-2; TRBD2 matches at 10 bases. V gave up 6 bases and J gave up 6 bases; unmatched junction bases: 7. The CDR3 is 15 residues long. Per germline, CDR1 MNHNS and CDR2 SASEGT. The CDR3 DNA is TGTGCCAGCAGCAGCGGGAGGGTTACAGCCGGGGAGCTGTTTTTT. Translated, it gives CASSSGRVTAGELFF.

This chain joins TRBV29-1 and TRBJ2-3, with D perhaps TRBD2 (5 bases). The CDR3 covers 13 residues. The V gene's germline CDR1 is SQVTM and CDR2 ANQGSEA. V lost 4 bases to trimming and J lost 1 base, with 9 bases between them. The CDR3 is CSVGVSGTDTQYF. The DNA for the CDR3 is TGCAGCGTTGGGGTTAGCGGCACAGATACGCAGTATTTT.

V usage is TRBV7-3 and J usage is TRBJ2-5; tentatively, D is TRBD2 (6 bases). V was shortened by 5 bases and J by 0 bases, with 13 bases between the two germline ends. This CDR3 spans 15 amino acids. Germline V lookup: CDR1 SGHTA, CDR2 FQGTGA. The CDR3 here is CASSTGAGYQETQYF. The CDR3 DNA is TGTGCCAGCAGCACGGGAGCGGGCTACCAAGAGACCCAGTACTTC.